The entry that follows covers one TCR beta chain sequence. Its antigen remains unidentified. The CDR3 totals 14 residues. Trimming took off 8 bases at V and 2 bases at J, with 14 bases between the two ends. In germline, CDR1 is PRHDT, CDR2 FYEKMQ (reference sequence). TCRdb called the PCR reads again in MiXCR, with one record for every CDR3 protein. In the table there are about 630,000 distinct CDR3 sequences, around 25% of which are singletons. The data are from a study of molecular identifiers for immune sequencing clone quantification. Study-level findings and limits: Identical TCR molecules can share a barcode, and this sharing could underestimate highly expanded clone sizes. Clones with over 20 RNA copies captured over 97% of effector molecules but under 1% of naive ones.

Naive CD8 libraries were made from around 18,000 to 910,000 sorted cells, and they used 10%, 30% or 50% RNA. The sample comprised naive CD8+ T cells from blood, with Jurkat cell RNA spiked in. Described subset: FACS-sorted CD8+CD4-CCR7+CD45RA+ naive T cells. The sequence was collected from a human donor in good health. Some libraries in this study had Jurkat cell RNA spiked in. V is TRBV13 and J is TRBJ2-3; no clear D. The CDR3 sequence is CASGSPGPTDTQYF. CDR3 in DNA: TGTGCCAGCGGCTCACCGGGCCCCACAGATACGCAGTATTTT.